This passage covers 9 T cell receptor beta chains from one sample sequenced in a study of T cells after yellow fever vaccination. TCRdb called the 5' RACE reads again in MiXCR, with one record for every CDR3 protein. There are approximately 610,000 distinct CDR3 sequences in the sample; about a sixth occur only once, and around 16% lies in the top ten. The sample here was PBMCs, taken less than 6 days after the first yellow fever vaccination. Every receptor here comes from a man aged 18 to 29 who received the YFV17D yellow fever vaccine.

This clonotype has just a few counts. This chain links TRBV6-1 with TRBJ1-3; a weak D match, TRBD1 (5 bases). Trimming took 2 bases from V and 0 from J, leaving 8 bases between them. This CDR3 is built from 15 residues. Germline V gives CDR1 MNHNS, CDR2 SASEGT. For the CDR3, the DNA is TGTGCCAGCAGTGAAACGGGGGACTCTGGAAACACCATATATTTT. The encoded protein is CASSETGDSGNTIYF.

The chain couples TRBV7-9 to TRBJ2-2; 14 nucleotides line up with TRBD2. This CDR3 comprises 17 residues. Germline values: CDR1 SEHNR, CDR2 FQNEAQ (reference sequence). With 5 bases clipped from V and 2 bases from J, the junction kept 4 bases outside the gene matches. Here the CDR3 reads CASSLGTSGGNTGELFF. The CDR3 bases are TGTGCCAGCAGCCTCGGGACTAGCGGGGGAAACACCGGGGAGCTGTTTTTT.

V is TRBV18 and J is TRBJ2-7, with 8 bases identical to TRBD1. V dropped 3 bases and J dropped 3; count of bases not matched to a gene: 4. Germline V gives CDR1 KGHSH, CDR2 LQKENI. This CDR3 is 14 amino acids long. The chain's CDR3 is CASSPIGQGYEQYV. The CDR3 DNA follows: TGTGCCAGCTCACCGATAGGACAGGGCTACGAGCAGTACGTC.

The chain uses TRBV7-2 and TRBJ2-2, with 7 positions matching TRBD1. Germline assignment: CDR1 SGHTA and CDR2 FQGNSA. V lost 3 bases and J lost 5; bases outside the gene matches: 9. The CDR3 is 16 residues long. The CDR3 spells CASSFTGTVRTGELFF. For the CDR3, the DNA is TGTGCCAGCAGCTTTACCGGGACAGTACGTACCGGGGAGCTGTTTTTT.

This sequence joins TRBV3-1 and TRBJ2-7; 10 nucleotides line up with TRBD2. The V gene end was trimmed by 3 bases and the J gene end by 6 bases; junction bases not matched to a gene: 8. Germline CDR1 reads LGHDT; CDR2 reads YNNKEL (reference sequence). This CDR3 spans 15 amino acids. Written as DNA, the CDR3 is TGTGCCAGCAGCCACGCTAGCGGGGGTGTTGGCGAGCAGTACTTC. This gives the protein CASSHASGGVGEQYF.

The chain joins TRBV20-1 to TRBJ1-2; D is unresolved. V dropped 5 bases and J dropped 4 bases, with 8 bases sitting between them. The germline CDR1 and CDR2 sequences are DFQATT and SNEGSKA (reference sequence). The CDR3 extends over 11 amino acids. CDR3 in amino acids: CSAPETYGYTF. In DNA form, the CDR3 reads TGCAGTGCTCCAGAAACCTATGGCTACACCTTC.

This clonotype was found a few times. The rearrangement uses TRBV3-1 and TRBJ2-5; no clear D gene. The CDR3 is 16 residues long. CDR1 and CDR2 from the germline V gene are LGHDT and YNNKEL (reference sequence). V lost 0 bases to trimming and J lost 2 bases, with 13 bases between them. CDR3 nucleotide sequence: TGTGCCAGCAGCCAAGAAATAGGAACAGTACAAGAGACCCAGTACTTC. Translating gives CASSQEIGTVQETQYF.

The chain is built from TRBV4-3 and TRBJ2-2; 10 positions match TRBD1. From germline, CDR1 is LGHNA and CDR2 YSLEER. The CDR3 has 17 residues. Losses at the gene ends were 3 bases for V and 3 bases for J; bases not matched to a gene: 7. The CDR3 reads CASSQAGTGDDTGELFF. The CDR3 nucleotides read TGCGCCAGCAGCCAGGCGGGGACAGGGGATGACACCGGGGAGCTGTTTTTT.

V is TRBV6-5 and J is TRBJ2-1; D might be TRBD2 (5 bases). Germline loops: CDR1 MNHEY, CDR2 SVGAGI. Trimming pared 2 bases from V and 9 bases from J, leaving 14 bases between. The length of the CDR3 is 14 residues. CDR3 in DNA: TGTGCCAGCAGTTACGTCTCGGGGTCGGGTGAGCAGTTCTTC. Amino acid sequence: CASSYVSGSGEQFF.